The clone carrying this TCR beta chain was recorded a few times. The time point: patch test 3, about 24 weeks after DPC sensitization. Treatment noted: therapeutic diphenylcyclopropenone sensitization with weekly scalp DPC. Blood draws came first, before each patch test. The data are from a study of human T cells and chemical hapten exposure. From germline, CDR1 is DFQATT and CDR2 SNEGSKA (reference sequence). The CDR3 is made up of 14 amino acids. The V segment lost 4 bases and the J segment 5 bases; nucleotides outside the gene matches: 7. From the RACE reads, TCRdb called clonotypes with MiXCR, one entry per CDR3 protein. The sample yields about 190,000 distinct CDR3 sequences, roughly a quarter seen once.

This TCR was recovered from a woman aged 40-49 years with alopecia areata. Some clones in this sample may be carry-over from other donors' samples. Source: whole blood, taken in connection with sensitization to the hapten diphenylcyclopropenone (DPC). This sequence joins TRBV20-1 and TRBJ2-1, with TRBD1 identical over 8 bases. The CDR3 coding sequence is TGCAGTGCTATGAGCCAGGGGGCAGACAATGAGCAGTTCTTC. Translated, it gives CSAMSQGADNEQFF.